The 2 T cell receptor beta chains listed next were all sequenced from one sample in a study of regulatory T cells in long-lasting Graves disease. Researchers made TCR beta libraries by using iRepertoire HTBI primers and running Arm-PCR on CDR3 regions. TCRdb reanalysed the multiplex PCR reads using MiXCR and keeps one entry per CDR3 protein. The sample has roughly 380,000 distinct CDR3 sequences; 15% to 17% are singletons. Documented time point: newly diagnosed GD, antithyroid drugs for less than 3 months. PBMCs were the source of the RNA used for TCR sequencing. This specimen was peripheral blood mononuclear cells (PBMCs), taken at new diagnosis, from a patient treated with antithyroid drugs. Receptors were obtained from a female donor with Graves disease.

This clonotype was detected only a few times. The final CDR3 position lacks the conserved phenylalanine or tryptophan, pointing to a likely read error. This rearrangement joins TRBV6-1 to TRBJ1-1, with TRBD1 as a possible D gene (5 bases). Germline lookup yields CDR1 MNHNS and CDR2 SASEGT. The CDR3 runs to 16 residues. Trimming cost V 5 bases and J 6 bases, with 22 bases left between them. CDR3 DNA sequence: TGTGCCAGCAGTCCTCGGGGGGGAGGGAGTGAGTCTGAAGCTTTCTCT. As protein: CASSPRGGGSESEAFS.

The sample holds many counts of this clonotype. CDR3 residues: CASSFTGPQETQYF. The CDR3 DNA follows: TGTGCCAGCAGCTTTACGGGACCCCAAGAGACCCAGTACTTC. The rearrangement joins TRBV28 to TRBJ2-5; D could derive from TRBD1 or TRBD2 (5 bases each). This CDR3 is 14 amino acids long. The ends were cut back, 6 bases at V and 1 base at J, with 12 bases in the middle. Germline CDR1 is MDHEN and CDR2 is SYDVKM.